This T cell receptor beta chain is drawn from a study of cytomegalovirus exposure and HLA in healthy donors. Findings and caveats of the study: Reports state that TCR beta sequences accurately predicted most subjects' HLA-A and HLA-B alleles.

In the PCR, 60 Vbeta and 13 Jbeta primers were used. The table came from immunoSEQ multiplex PCR; TCRdb's copy has only in-frame clones and leaves some out. The sample has some 170,000 clones; roughly four fifths are singletons. Concerning this clone: The antigen is unknown.

This CDR3 contains 14 residues. The germline CDR1 and CDR2 sequences are SGHRS and YFSETQ. The germline V and J ends were trimmed by 7 bases and 6 bases, with 17 bases remaining between them. Sequenced input: PBMCs. The chain uses TRBV5-1 and TRBJ2-1; D is undetermined. The receptor was derived from a man over 45 in good health and CMV-seropositive. The CDR3 DNA reads as TGCGCCAGCGGAACCGCGACCTCAGGCAATGAGCAGTTCTTC. This codes for CASGTATSGNEQFF.